Sequencing of this T cell receptor (beta chain) was carried out in a study of T cell responses to AZD1222 COVID-19 vaccine. Overall study: Second doses that came at about 4 or about 12 weeks were put together.

Comments on this clone: The target antigen is unknown.

This CDR3 has 15 amino acids. The germline gives CDR1 SNHLY, CDR2 FYNNEI. V lost 5 bases to trimming and J lost 6 bases; unmatched junction nucleotides: 9. Assay: immunoSEQ multiplex PCR; the TCRdb copy retains only in-frame clones and omits some. The table shows 55,000 to 75,000 clones, with 85% occurring only once. Study observations and caveats: Females outnumbered males among donors, who were mostly white British; clonal diversity was possibly underestimated. Repertoire samples came only from after the peak T cell response. As reported, nearly half of all spike-specific TCRs target variant regions that are unmutated.

This sequence was found in an adult in good health. The sequencing here drew on peripheral blood, taken on day 0 of AZD1222 vaccination. This sequence joins TRBV2 and TRBJ2-5; the match to TRBD1 covers 10 bases. The CDR3 nucleotides read TGTGCCAGCAGTAGTCTCGGACAGGGGGTAAAGACCCAGTACTTC. It translates to CASSSLGQGVKTQYF.